This is a list of T cell receptor beta chains from one sample in a study of blood T cell repertoires in COVID-19. Some clones are missing from TCRdb's copy, which holds only in-frame ones; the method was immunoSEQ multiplex PCR. This table has approximately 200,000 clones, about 85% appearing once. Sequenced material: peripheral blood. These receptors were collected from a man aged 45-65 years who had recovered from COVID-19. CDR3s include the opening cysteine and the closing phenylalanine or tryptophan. A D gene is named only where the DNA matches it firmly. Some rows have no size entry. The others give once, few or many, or a class for an expanded clone.

v_gene: TRBV18; abundance: .; d_gene: TRBD1; j_gene: TRBJ2-7; CDR3nt: TGTGCCAGCTCACCCTCTGACGGGACAGGGCCTTCCTACGAGCAGTACTTC; CDR3aa: CASSPSDGTGPSYEQYF
v_gene: TRBV5-1; abundance: .; d_gene: .; j_gene: TRBJ2-2; CDR3nt: TGCGCCAGCAGCTCCCCGGTAACCGGGGAGCTGTTTTTT; CDR3aa: CASSSPVTGELFF
v_gene: TRBV16; abundance: .; d_gene: .; j_gene: TRBJ2-3; CDR3nt: TGTGCCAGCAGCCGATCCAGAACAGATACGCAGTATTTT; CDR3aa: CASSRSRTDTQYF
v_gene: TRBV5-1; abundance: .; d_gene: .; j_gene: TRBJ1-1; CDR3nt: TGCGCCAGCAGCTTGACCCCCGCAACTGGCACTGAAGCTTTCTTT; CDR3aa: CASSLTPATGTEAFF
v_gene: TRBV7-8; abundance: .; d_gene: .; j_gene: TRBJ1-2; CDR3nt: TGTGCCAGCAGCTTAAAGGGGCAATCGGCTAACTATGGCTACACCTTC; CDR3aa: CASSLKGQSANYGYTF
v_gene: TRBV10-1; abundance: few; d_gene: .; j_gene: TRBJ2-1; CDR3nt: TGCGCCAGCAGTGCCTTGGGGGGTCCAAGACGTTACAATGAGCAGTTCTTC; CDR3aa: CASSALGGPRRYNEQFF
v_gene: TRBV6-1; abundance: .; d_gene: .; j_gene: TRBJ1-5; CDR3nt: TGTGCCAGCAGTGAAAGGGCAGGGGTTCAGCCCCAGCATTTT; CDR3aa: CASSERAGVQPQHF
v_gene: TRBV15; abundance: .; d_gene: .; j_gene: TRBJ1-6; CDR3nt: TGTGCCACCAGCAGAGATCGTATATCCTCTATAGGGGCACCCCTCCACTTT; CDR3aa: CATSRDRISSIGAPLHF
v_gene: TRBV27; abundance: once; d_gene: TRBD1; j_gene: TRBJ1-1; CDR3nt: TGTGCCAGCAGTACAAAGACAGGGGGGACTGAAGCTTTCTTT; CDR3aa: CASSTKTGGTEAFF
v_gene: TRBV15; abundance: .; d_gene: .; j_gene: TRBJ2-3; CDR3nt: TGTGCCACCAGCACCGGGACAGATACGCAGTATTTT; CDR3aa: CATSTGTDTQYF
v_gene: TRBV28; abundance: few; d_gene: .; j_gene: TRBJ1-1; CDR3nt: TGTGCCAGCACCCAAAGACAGTTAAATATGAACACTGAAGCTTTCTTT; CDR3aa: CASTQRQLNMNTEAFF
v_gene: TRBV6-6; abundance: .; d_gene: TRBD1; j_gene: TRBJ1-5; CDR3nt: TGTGCCAGCAGTCAAACGACAGGGCATAGCAATCAGCCCCAGCATTTT; CDR3aa: CASSQTTGHSNQPQHF
v_gene: TRBV20-1; abundance: .; d_gene: TRBD2; j_gene: TRBJ2-3; CDR3nt: TGCAGTGCTAGTCAATCCGGGACTAGCGGGAGGGCGGGAGATACGCAGTATTTT; CDR3aa: CSASQSGTSGRAGDTQYF
v_gene: TRBV6-5; abundance: .; d_gene: TRBD2; j_gene: TRBJ2-7; CDR3nt: TGTGCCAGCAAGGCTAGCGGGGACGTTGCTAACGAGCAGTACTTC; CDR3aa: CASKASGDVANEQYF